Listed here is a single T cell receptor (beta chain). No antigen is known for it. The data were obtained in a study of shared clonotypes between healthy human individuals. Study-wide results and caveats: Limited genetic and exposure-history diversity came from having few donors. Non-shared clonotypes had lower generation probabilities than those shared by all four donors.

Everyone who donated was a Caucasian adult who lived in Nashville, Tennessee. V lost 3 bases and J lost 1; bases outside the gene matches: 5. The CDR3 consists of 15 residues. Germline CDR1 is SGHRS and CDR2 is YFSETQ. Across several immunoSEQ plates, the genomic DNA of each subset was split evenly. Sequencing was performed with immunoSEQ multiplex PCR; in TCRdb, only in-frame clones are kept and a portion is missing. The table records about 1 million clones, about four fifths of them present only once. The chain joins TRBV5-1 to TRBJ2-5; 8 bases map to TRBD1. This TCR was sampled from a man between 18 and 29 years old in good health. Some clones in this sample may be carry-over from other donors' samples. Sequenced: memory CD4+ T cells from PBMCs. The subset here: CD45RA-negative fraction. The CDR3: CASSSQTGAQETQYF. The CDR3 DNA reads TGCGCCAGCAGCTCTCAGACAGGGGCCCAAGAGACCCAGTACTTC.